This entry lists 25 T cell receptor beta chains sequenced from one sample in a study of early T cells in non-severe SARS-CoV-2 infection. TCRdb ran MiXCR on the 5' RACE reads and lists one entry per CDR3 protein. The repertoire consists of 85,000 to 95,000 distinct CDR3 sequences, with around 16% occurring once and the leading ten covering approximately 5.1%. The sequencing used whole blood, collected at baseline. Receptors originate from an adult who was a healthcare worker with PCR-confirmed SARS-CoV-2 infection or an uninfected control (not recorded which).

V and J are TRBV5-6 and TRBJ1-6; D is ambiguous. This CDR3 spans 15 amino acids. Trimming took off 0 bases at V and 7 bases at J, with 11 bases between the two ends. Germline CDR1 reads SGHDT; CDR2 reads YYEEEE. The CDR3 sequence: CASSLAPLGNSPLHF. CDR3 sequence (DNA): TGTGCCAGCAGCTTGGCGCCGCTCGGGAATTCACCCCTCCACTTT.

The chain couples TRBV20-1 to TRBJ2-7; D is unresolved. The germline V gene encodes CDR1 DFQATT and CDR2 SNEGSKA (reference sequence). The ends were cut back, 5 bases at V and 0 bases at J, with 11 bases in the middle. This CDR3 comprises 13 residues. CDR3 in DNA: TGCAGTGCTTCCCCGGGTTACTCCTACGAGCAGTACTTC. Protein sequence: CSASPGYSYEQYF.

In its sample, this clonotype was seen a few times. The rearrangement uses TRBV11-2 and TRBJ2-1; TRBD1 agrees at 7 bases. This CDR3 contains 15 residues. Germline loops: CDR1 SGHAT, CDR2 FQNNGV. The J segment lost 2 bases and the V segment lost 1 base, leaving 2 bases of the junction unmatched. CDR3 sequence reads: CASSLGQGPYNEQFF. Written as DNA, the CDR3 is TGTGCCAGCAGCTTAGGACAGGGCCCCTACAATGAGCAGTTCTTC.

This chain joins TRBV20-1 and TRBJ1-1; possibly TRBD1 for D (5 bases). This CDR3 contains 13 residues. CDR1 DFQATT and CDR2 SNEGSKA come from the germline V gene (reference sequence). The V gene lost 5 bases and the J gene lost 3 bases, with 13 bases spanning the gap. DNA for the CDR3: TGCAGTGCTGGCGCAGGGTTAGACACTGAAGCTTTCTTT. Its translation: CSAGAGLDTEAFF.

The rearrangement links TRBV6-5 to TRBJ2-1; D possibly matches TRBD1 or TRBD2 (5 bases each). This CDR3 has 13 residues. V gave up 4 bases and J gave up 10 bases, with 14 bases separating them. The V gene's germline CDR1 is MNHEY and CDR2 SVGAGI. The CDR3 loop reads CASSSGGVGEQFF. The DNA for the CDR3 is TGTGCCAGCAGTTCTGGGGGAGTTGGAGAGCAGTTCTTC.

This chain uses TRBV9 with TRBJ2-5; no clear D gene. Germline CDR1 reads SGDLS; CDR2 reads YYNGEE. The V end lost 3 bases, the J end lost 5 bases, and 11 bases lay between the germline ends. The CDR3 is made up of 13 amino acids. For the CDR3, the DNA is TGTGCCAGCAGCGAACGACCCGGGGAGACCCAGTACTTC. It encodes CASSERPGETQYF.

This clonotype has only a few counts. The chain recombines TRBV12-3 or TRBV12-4 with TRBJ1-1, with D unclear. V was pared by 8 bases and J by 1 base, with 11 bases between. The CDR3 totals 13 residues. The CDR3 protein is CASGLTENTEAFF. CDR3 in DNA: TGTGCCAGCGGCCTAACAGAGAACACTGAAGCTTTCTTT.

This clonotype was seen only a few times. This chain uses TRBV28 with TRBJ2-3, with D perhaps assigned TRBD1 or TRBD2 (5 bases each). Trimming cost V 10 bases and J 2 bases, with 13 bases left between them. CDR3 length: 13 residues. Germline assignment: CDR1 MDHEN and CDR2 SYDVKM. The CDR3 coding sequence is TGTGCCACAAGGGACGGATCCACAGATACGCAGTATTTT. As protein: CATRDGSTDTQYF.

There are a few counts of this clonotype. V usage is TRBV14 and J usage is TRBJ2-7; the D is unclear. Germline V gene sequence: CDR1 SGHDN, CDR2 FVKESK. The V gene lost 3 bases and the J gene lost 4 bases, with 7 bases spanning the gap. This CDR3 contains 12 residues. The CDR3 bases are TGTGCCAGCAGCCAGTTCGCGTACGAGCAGTACTTC. Protein product: CASSQFAYEQYF.

This clonotype was observed at least ten times. This chain links TRBV7-9 with TRBJ2-1, with D maybe TRBD2 (6 bases). Trimming removed 6 bases from V and 12 bases from J, with 18 bases in between. The CDR3 is 13 amino acids. Germline V gene sequence: CDR1 SEHNR, CDR2 FQNEAQ (reference sequence). For the CDR3, the DNA is TGTGCCAGCAGAACGGGAGAAGGTGTCGGGCAGTTCTTC. Its translation is CASRTGEGVGQFF.

The rearrangement uses TRBV29-1 and TRBJ2-7, with a possible D match to TRBD2 (6 bases). V was clipped by 6 bases and J by 3 bases, with 15 bases between them. The CDR3 has 13 amino acids. CDR1 is SQVTM, CDR2 ANQGSEA, per germline. CDR3 in amino acids: CSVKGRGGYEQYF. The CDR3 DNA follows: TGCAGCGTCAAAGGTCGGGGAGGCTACGAGCAGTACTTC.

The genes are TRBV11-2 and TRBJ2-2; 8 nucleotides match TRBD2. The CDR3 spans 15 residues. The trim removed 3 bases at V and 0 bases at J, leaving 0 bases unmatched. The germline gives CDR1 SGHAT, CDR2 FQNNGV. The CDR3 DNA is TGTGCCAGCAGCTTGGGACTAGCGAACACCGGGGAGCTGTTTTTT. As protein: CASSLGLANTGELFF.

There are a few counts of this clonotype. This rearrangement joins TRBV20-1 to TRBJ2-3, with TRBD2 identical over 7 bases. Germline CDR1 is DFQATT and CDR2 is SNEGSKA (reference sequence). There are 15 residues in the CDR3. V shed 5 bases, J shed 3 bases, and the junction held 11 bases outside the gene matches. The CDR3 here is CSARFPGLLTDTQYF. CDR3 DNA sequence: TGCAGTGCTCGGTTCCCGGGACTACTGACAGATACGCAGTATTTT.

A few counts support this clonotype. The rearrangement uses TRBV7-9 and TRBJ1-1, with D hard to call. V was trimmed by 3 bases and J by 6 bases, leaving 8 bases between them. Germline CDR1 SEHNR, CDR2 FQNEAQ (reference sequence). This CDR3 is 12 amino acids long. CDR3 coding DNA: TGTGCCAGCAGCTTGATCGCGGCTGAAGCTTTCTTT. Protein product: CASSLIAAEAFF. The full variable domain, in which reference TRBV7-9 and TRBJ1-1 provide the parts outside the CDR3, is DTGVSQNPRHKITKRGQNVTFRCDPISEHNRLYWYRQTLGQGPEFLTYFQNEAQLEKSRLLSDRFSAERPKGSFSTLEIQRTEQGDSAMYLCASSLIAAEAFFGQGTRLTVV.

This clonotype was observed a handful of times. This chain connects TRBV3-1 to TRBJ2-1; a possible D gene is TRBD2 (5 bases). Germline V lookup: CDR1 LGHDT, CDR2 YNNKEL (reference sequence). Trimming pared 6 bases from V and 6 bases from J, leaving 12 bases between. This CDR3 region has 13 residues. This CDR3 is CASSRLEGNEQFF. CDR3 in DNA: TGTGCCAGCAGTCGCCTAGAGGGCAATGAGCAGTTCTTC.

This chain links TRBV19 with TRBJ2-5; 8 nucleotides agree with TRBD2. Germline assignment: CDR1 LNHDA and CDR2 SQIVND (reference sequence). With 5 bases clipped from V and 5 bases from J, the junction kept 4 bases outside the gene matches. The CDR3 contains 13 residues. The CDR3 here is CASSAGGRETQYF. The CDR3 DNA reads TGTGCCAGTAGTGCGGGAGGTCGGGAGACCCAGTACTTC.

This clonotype was picked up a small number of times. The rearrangement uses TRBV10-2 and TRBJ1-1; 8 bases fit TRBD1. Losses at the gene ends were 4 bases for V and 4 bases for J; bases not matched to a gene: 14. The CDR3 loop spans 17 amino acids. CDR1 and CDR2 from the germline V gene are WSHSY and SAAADI. The CDR3 sequence is CASSALGQGSSGTEAFF. The CDR3 DNA reads TGCGCCAGCAGTGCCCTTGGACAGGGCTCATCGGGCACTGAAGCTTTCTTT.

This clonotype was observed a few times. The chain is built from TRBV7-9 and TRBJ2-3, with 9 positions matching TRBD2. Per germline, CDR1 SEHNR and CDR2 FQNEAQ (reference sequence). The CDR3 sequence is 14 residues long. V shed 5 bases and J 4 bases; nucleotides not matched to a gene: 4. CDR3 sequence: CASSPLAGADTQYF. As DNA, the CDR3 is TGTGCCAGCAGCCCACTAGCGGGCGCAGATACGCAGTATTTT.

This clonotype was seen a few times. The chain joins TRBV14 to TRBJ1-6, with D possibly TRBD1 on 6 matching bases. The germline CDR1 and CDR2 sequences are SGHDN and FVKESK. This CDR3 is built from 16 residues. V dropped 1 base and J dropped 7 bases, with 14 bases sitting between them. CDR3 sequence: CASSQGGLIINSPLHF. In DNA, the CDR3 is TGTGCCAGCAGCCAAGGGGGGCTTATAATCAATTCACCCCTCCACTTT.

CDR3 protein: CSARKIGQDAGELFF. The CDR3, as DNA: TGCAGTGCCAGAAAAATAGGACAGGATGCCGGGGAGCTGTTTTTT. The rearrangement links TRBV20-1 to TRBJ2-2, with 7 nucleotides matching TRBD1. This CDR3 is 15 amino acids long. Trimming cost V 6 bases and J 6 bases; bases outside gene matches: 13. CDR1 DFQATT and CDR2 SNEGSKA come from the germline V gene (reference sequence).

This clonotype was seen repeatedly, ten times or more. The V and J genes are TRBV10-2 and TRBJ2-3; 7 positions agree with TRBD2. V lost 7 bases to trimming and J lost 2 bases; unmatched junction nucleotides: 3. From germline, CDR1 is WSHSY and CDR2 SAAADI. CDR3 length: 13 amino acids. The CDR3 region has the DNA TGCGCCAGCACCCGGGAGGCCACAGATACGCAGTATTTT. Encoded protein: CASTREATDTQYF.

For the CDR3, the DNA is TGTGCCAGCAGCTTAGTAATACCCACCGGGGAGCTGTTTTTT. Its protein product is CASSLVIPTGELFF. The gene calls are TRBV7-2 and TRBJ2-2; D not resolved. The CDR3 is made up of 14 amino acids. Trimming took off 1 base at V and 4 bases at J, with 7 bases between the two ends. Germline CDR1 SGHTA, CDR2 FQGNSA.

This clonotype has more than one count but fewer than ten. The chain recombines TRBV5-1 with TRBJ1-1; D ambiguous. In germline, CDR1 is SGHRS, CDR2 YFSETQ. The CDR3 consists of 16 residues. The V end lost 0 bases, the J end lost 0 bases, and 12 bases lay between the germline ends. The CDR3 sequence is CASSLEVRRMNTEAFF. The CDR3 DNA is TGCGCCAGCAGCTTGGAGGTACGGAGGATGAACACTGAAGCTTTCTTT.

The chain has TRBV5-1 and TRBJ2-7; tentatively, D is TRBD1 (5 bases). Germline loops: CDR1 SGHRS, CDR2 YFSETQ. The CDR3 runs to 14 residues. V was trimmed by 0 bases and J by 5 bases, leaving 12 bases between them. The CDR3 DNA is TGCGCCAGCAGCTTGGCCGGCAGGGCAGACGAGCAGTACTTC. Protein: CASSLAGRADEQYF.

The chain recombines TRBV19 with TRBJ1-1; D gene ambiguous. CDR3 length: 12 amino acids. CDR1 is LNHDA and CDR2 is SQIVND in the germline V gene (reference sequence). Trimming left V 6 bases short and J 8 bases short, with 13 bases between. The CDR3 sequence: CASSPAVPEAFF. CDR3 nucleotide sequence: TGTGCCAGTAGCCCCGCCGTCCCCGAAGCTTTCTTT.